This T cell receptor beta chain appears in the sequencing data of a study of cytomegalovirus exposure and HLA in healthy donors. Study-level findings and limits: Rarity marked most TCR sequences, yet some public TCRs occurred in many donors.

Points on this clone: The antigen is undetermined.

The PCR contained 60 Vbeta and 13 Jbeta primers. Here immunoSEQ multiplex PCR was the method, and the copy in TCRdb shows in-frame clones only, minus some. The repertoire holds roughly 56,000 clones, with around 72% as singletons. Trimming took off 0 bases at V and 6 bases at J, with 7 bases between the two ends. The germline V gene has CDR1 LNHNV and CDR2 YYDKDF (reference sequence). The CDR3 spans 13 residues. The sequence was obtained from a man in his fifties or sixties in good health and CMV-seropositive. Sequencing input: PBMCs. The chain couples TRBV15 to TRBJ2-3; a weak D match, TRBD2 (5 bases). This CDR3 reads CATSRDTGDTQYF. The CDR3 DNA reads TGTGCCACCAGCAGAGATACGGGGGATACGCAGTATTTT. Supplemented by reference TRBV15 and TRBJ2-3, the full variable domain reads DAMVIQNPRYQVTQFGKPVTLSCSQTLNHNVMYWYQQKSSQAPKLLFHYYDKDFNNEADTPDNFQSRRPNTSFCFLDIRSPGLGDTAMYLCATSRDTGDTQYFGPGTRLTVL.